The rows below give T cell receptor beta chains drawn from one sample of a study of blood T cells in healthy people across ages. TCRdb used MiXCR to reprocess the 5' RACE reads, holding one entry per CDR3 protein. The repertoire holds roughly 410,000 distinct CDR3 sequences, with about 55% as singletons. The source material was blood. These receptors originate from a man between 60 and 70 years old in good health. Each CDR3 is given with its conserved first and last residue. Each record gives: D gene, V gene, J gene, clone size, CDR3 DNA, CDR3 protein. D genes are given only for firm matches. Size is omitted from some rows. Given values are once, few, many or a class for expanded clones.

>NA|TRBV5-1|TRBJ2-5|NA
TGCGCCAGCAGCTTGGTGACAAAACAAGAGACCCAGTACTTC
CASSLVTKQETQYF
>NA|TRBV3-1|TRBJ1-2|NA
TGTGCCAGCAGCCAGACGGACAGCTATGCCTATGGCTACACCTTC
CASSQTDSYAYGYTF
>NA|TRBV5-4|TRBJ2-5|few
TGTGCCAGCACCGGAACGGGTGAAGAGACCCAGTACTTC
CASTGTGEETQYF
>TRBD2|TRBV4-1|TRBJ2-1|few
TGCGCCAGCAGCCAAGCGATCTTTAGCGGGGGGCGGTACAATGAGCAGTTCTTC
CASSQAIFSGGRYNEQFF
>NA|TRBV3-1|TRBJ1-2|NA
TGTGCCAGCAGCCAAGTGAACAGACACTATGGCTATACCTTC
CASSQVNRHYGYTF
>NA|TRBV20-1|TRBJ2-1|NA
TGCAGTGCTAGAGCACAGGATAGCTCCTACAATGAGCAGTTCTTC
CSARAQDSSYNEQFF
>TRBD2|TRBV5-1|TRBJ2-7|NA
TGCGCCAGCAGTCTCCTAGCGGGAAGCTCCTACGAGCAGTACTTC
CASSLLAGSSYEQYF
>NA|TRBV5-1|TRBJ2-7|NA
TGCGCCAGCAGCTTGTTTCAGGGGATAAGCGAGCAGTACTTC
CASSLFQGISEQYF
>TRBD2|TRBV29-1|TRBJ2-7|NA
TGCAGCGTTGTGGGCGGGAGAGGCTACGAGCAGTACTTC
CSVVGGRGYEQYF
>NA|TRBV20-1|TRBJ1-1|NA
TGCAGTGCTAGAGCGGAGGGCGTGGCGAACACTGAAGCTTTCTTT
CSARAEGVANTEAFF
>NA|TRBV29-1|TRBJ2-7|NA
TGCAGCGTCCGAGTGACGGAGAGCTCCTACGAGCAGTACTTC
CSVRVTESSYEQYF